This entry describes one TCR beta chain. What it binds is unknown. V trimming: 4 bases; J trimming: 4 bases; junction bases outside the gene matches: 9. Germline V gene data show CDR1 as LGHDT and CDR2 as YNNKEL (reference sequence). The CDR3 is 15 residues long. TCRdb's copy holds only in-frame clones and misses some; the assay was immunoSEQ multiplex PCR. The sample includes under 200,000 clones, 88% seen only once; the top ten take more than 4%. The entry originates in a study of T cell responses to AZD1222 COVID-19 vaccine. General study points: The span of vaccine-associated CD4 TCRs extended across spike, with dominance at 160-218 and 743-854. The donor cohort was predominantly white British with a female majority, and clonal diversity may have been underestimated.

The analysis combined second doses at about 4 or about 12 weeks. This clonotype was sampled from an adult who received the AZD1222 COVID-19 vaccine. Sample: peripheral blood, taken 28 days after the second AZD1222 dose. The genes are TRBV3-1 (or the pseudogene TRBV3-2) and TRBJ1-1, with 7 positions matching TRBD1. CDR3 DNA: TGTGCCAGCAGCCCACGACAGGGAGGAAGCACTGAAGCTTTCTTT. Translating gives CASSPRQGGSTEAFF.